These 31 T cell receptor beta chains originate from one sample sequenced in a study of technical replicates of blood from a handful of donors. TCRdb's table, derived via immunoSEQ multiplex PCR, lists solely in-frame clones and lacks some. The sample holds 65,000 to 90,000 clones; roughly 93% are singletons and the top ten take about 0.23%. The sample consisted of T cells isolated from PBMCs. The receptors originated from a human donor in good health.

The chain is built from TRBV28 and TRBJ2-3; unclear D gene. Germline CDR1 is MDHEN and CDR2 is SYDVKM. Trimming cost V 2 bases and J 4 bases, with 4 bases left between them. This CDR3 region has 12 residues. CDR3 residues: CASSLTPDTQYF. The CDR3 coding sequence is TGTGCCAGCAGTTTAACTCCAGATACGCAGTATTTT.

The chain carries TRBV2 and TRBJ2-3; 10 nucleotides line up with TRBD2. Looked up from germline, CDR1 is SNHLY and CDR2 is FYNNEI. V gave up 3 bases and J gave up 5 bases; unmatched junction bases: 5. This CDR3 spans 15 amino acids. DNA of the CDR3: TGTGCCAGCAGTGAGGTGGTAGCGGGAGGAGATACGCAGTATTTT. Its translation is CASSEVVAGGDTQYF.

The chain joins TRBV7-9 to TRBJ2-3; TRBD2 agrees at 8 bases. V lost 4 bases and J lost 0; bases outside the gene matches: 6. CDR3 length equals 16 residues. Germline CDR1 and CDR2: SEHNR and FQNEAQ (reference sequence). The CDR3 DNA reads as TGTGCCAGCAGCTCCCGGGCGGGGGGCAGCACAGATACGCAGTATTTT. Encoded protein: CASSSRAGGSTDTQYF.

The J gene is TRBJ1-3, the V gene TRBV6-6, with D unresolved. V gave up 3 bases and J gave up 4 bases, with 16 bases separating them. CDR3 length equals 16 residues. Germline V gene data show CDR1 as MNHNY and CDR2 as SVGAGI (reference sequence). The CDR3 loop is CASSYSDLSGGNTIYF. As DNA, the CDR3 is TGTGCCAGCAGTTATTCCGACCTCTCGGGGGGAAACACCATATATTTT.

This clone was seen once. The chain employs TRBV5-1 and TRBJ2-7, with a tentative D call TRBD1 (5 bases). Germline V gene sequence: CDR1 SGHRS, CDR2 YFSETQ. With 3 bases removed from V and 3 bases from J, the gap between germline ends came to 10 bases. This CDR3 is 13 amino acids long. The chain's CDR3 is CASSSSDIYEQYF. DNA for the CDR3: TGCGCCAGCAGCTCCTCGGACATCTACGAGCAGTACTTC.

The V call is TRBV14, the J call TRBJ1-2; 7 bases map to TRBD1. This CDR3 has 15 amino acids. Germline V lookup: CDR1 SGHDN, CDR2 FVKESK. V shed 0 bases, J shed 8 bases, and the junction held 9 bases outside the gene matches. The CDR3 region has the DNA TGTGCCAGCAGCCAAGATGGAAGGGGGCTAGAAGGCTACACCTTC. Amino acids: CASSQDGRGLEGYTF.

This clone showed up just once. The chain uses TRBV7-9 and TRBJ2-1; 7 bases align to TRBD1. This CDR3 spans 11 amino acids. V trimming: 5 bases; J trimming: 15 bases; junction bases outside the gene matches: 7. Germline values: CDR1 SEHNR, CDR2 FQNEAQ (reference sequence). Here the CDR3 DNA reads TGTGCCAGCAGCCCCACAGGGGATCCGTTCTTC. It translates to CASSPTGDPFF.

J is TRBJ2-2 and V is TRBV14; TRBD2 is a possible D gene (6 bases). This CDR3 is built from 13 residues. V lost 5 bases and J 7 bases, leaving 11 bases between the germline ends. From germline, CDR1 is SGHDN and CDR2 FVKESK. The CDR3 nucleotides are TGTGCCAGCAGCACCTGGGGGGACGGGGAGCTGTTTTTT. Protein product: CASSTWGDGELFF.

J is TRBJ2-3 and V is TRBV9, with 10 bases matching TRBD2. Trimming removed 0 bases from V and 2 bases from J; junction bases left unmatched: 21. CDR3 length equals 22 residues. The germline V gene has CDR1 SGDLS and CDR2 YYNGEE. The chain's CDR3 is CASSVDQSPLLAGAVITDTQYF. The CDR3 region has the DNA TGTGCCAGCAGCGTAGACCAATCCCCCCTCCTAGCGGGAGCAGTTATCACAGATACGCAGTATTTT.

This rearrangement joins TRBV27 to TRBJ2-7, with TRBD2 as a possible D gene (5 bases). The CDR3 is 14 amino acids. Germline V lookup: CDR1 MNHEY, CDR2 SMNVEV (reference sequence). Trimming left V 5 bases short and J 3 bases short, with 14 bases between. CDR3 in amino acids: CASSPTQAGYEQYF. The DNA for the CDR3 is TGTGCCAGCAGTCCTACCCAGGCGGGCTACGAGCAGTACTTC.

The chain has TRBV28 and TRBJ2-1; 10 bases align to TRBD2. The trim removed 4 bases at V and 0 bases at J, leaving 3 bases unmatched. The CDR3 runs to 16 residues. From germline, CDR1 is MDHEN and CDR2 SYDVKM. The CDR3 DNA reads TGTGCCAGCAGTTCATTAGCGGGAGGCTCCTACAATGAGCAGTTCTTC. It specifies CASSSLAGGSYNEQFF.

DNA of the CDR3: TGTGCCAGCAGCTCTTCCGTGAGGGAGAAACTACTGTTTTTT. It is translated as CASSSSVREKLLFF. V and J are TRBV4-2 and TRBJ1-4; no firm D call. Trimming removed 5 bases at V and 13 bases at J, with 20 bases between. The CDR3 length is 14 residues. Germline V gene data show CDR1 as LGHNA and CDR2 as YNFKEQ.

Only one count was recorded for this clone. The chain links TRBV18 to TRBJ2-1; weak D call: TRBD2 (7 bases). The CDR3 runs to 17 residues. Deletions cut 1 base from V and 1 base from J, with 14 bases between. The germline V gene encodes CDR1 KGHSH and CDR2 LQKENI. In DNA, the CDR3 is TGTGCCAGCTCACCACGGGGAGGGACACAATCCTACAATGAGCAGTTCTTC. Residues: CASSPRGGTQSYNEQFF.

CDR3 sequence (DNA): TGTGCCAGCAGTTCTCAATCCGGGACTAGCACCTACAATGAGCAGTTCTTC. Its translation: CASSSQSGTSTYNEQFF. V is TRBV28 and J is TRBJ2-1, with 9 bases aligning to TRBD2. The CDR3 covers 17 residues. Germline V gene data show CDR1 as MDHEN and CDR2 as SYDVKM. The trim removed 4 bases at V and 2 bases at J, leaving 9 bases unmatched.

The chain links TRBV28 to TRBJ2-5; TRBD2 agrees at 7 bases. The V gene end was trimmed by 8 bases and the J gene end by 3 bases; junction bases not matched to a gene: 18. Germline values: CDR1 MDHEN, CDR2 SYDVKM. There are 17 residues in the CDR3. As DNA, the CDR3 is TGTGCCAGCCGTTACTCGTTGCGGGGGAGGATGGAAGAGACCCAGTACTTC. Translation: CASRYSLRGRMEETQYF.

J is TRBJ1-5 and V is TRBV7-9; weak D call: TRBD1 (5 bases). Germline lookup yields CDR1 SEHNR and CDR2 FQNEAQ (reference sequence). The V gene lost 6 bases and the J gene lost 5 bases, with 23 bases spanning the gap. The CDR3 consists of 17 residues. Here the CDR3 DNA reads TGTGCCAGCAGTCTCGCGGTGGGGCAGCGAGGTGATCAGCCCCAGCATTTT. Protein product: CASSLAVGQRGDQPQHF.

This chain joins TRBV7-9 and TRBJ2-7, with a tentative D call TRBD2 (5 bases). Germline lookup yields CDR1 SEHNR and CDR2 FQNEAQ (reference sequence). This CDR3 is 12 amino acids long. Trimming removed 8 bases at V and 0 bases at J, with 8 bases between. The CDR3 bases are TGTGCCAGCTCTGGGAGCTCCTACGAGCAGTACTTC. This encodes CASSGSSYEQYF.

The V gene is TRBV4-2, the J gene TRBJ1-4; 8 bases line up with TRBD1. In germline, CDR1 is LGHNA, CDR2 YNFKEQ. V gave up 4 bases and J gave up 8 bases; unmatched junction bases: 24. CDR3 length: 20 residues. CDR3 nucleotides: TGTGCCAGCAGCCTCAGGACTTACCAGAGCAGACAGGGGAGGTCGGAAAAACTGTTTTTT. It is translated as CASSLRTYQSRQGRSEKLFF.

This clone was found once. The chain recombines TRBV28 with TRBJ2-7; 11 bases match TRBD2. CDR1 is MDHEN and CDR2 is SYDVKM in the germline V gene. V shed 9 bases, J shed 2 bases, and the junction held 6 bases outside the gene matches. The CDR3 spans 14 residues. The CDR3: CASNRLAGTYEQYF. The CDR3 DNA follows: TGTGCCAGTAATCGACTAGCGGGGACCTACGAGCAGTACTTC.

This clone was observed once. V and J are TRBV14 and TRBJ2-3; tentative D call: TRBD2 (5 bases). Deletions cut 2 bases from V and 4 bases from J, with 10 bases between. Germline lookup yields CDR1 SGHDN and CDR2 FVKESK. This CDR3 has 14 amino acids. CDR3 loop: CASSQLAGADTQYF. The CDR3 DNA reads TGTGCCAGCAGCCAACTAGCTGGGGCAGATACGCAGTATTTT. Together with reference TRBV14 and TRBJ2-3, the CDR3 gives the full variable domain: EAGVTQFPSHSVIEKGQTVTLRCDPISGHDNLYWYRRVMGKEIKFLLHFVKESKQDESGMPNNRFLAERTGGTYSTLKVQPAELEDSGVYFCASSQLAGADTQYFGPGTRLTVL.

This chain uses TRBV11-2 with TRBJ2-1; a possible D gene is TRBD2 (5 bases). This CDR3 is 15 amino acids long. V lost 4 bases and J lost 6, with 16 bases in between. Germline V lookup: CDR1 SGHAT, CDR2 FQNNGV. This chain's CDR3 is CASSSLGGLSNEQFF. The CDR3, as DNA: TGTGCCAGCAGCTCCCTAGGCGGGCTCAGCAATGAGCAGTTCTTC.

The chain has TRBV2 and TRBJ1-5; 11 bases match TRBD1. The V gene's germline CDR1 is SNHLY and CDR2 FYNNEI. Trimming took 6 bases from V and 7 from J; bases not matched to a gene: 11. This CDR3 has 16 residues. The CDR3: CASRLSGQGARQPQHF. Here the CDR3 DNA reads TGTGCCAGCAGGCTTAGTGGACAGGGGGCTCGGCAGCCCCAGCATTTT.

V is TRBV6-5 and J is TRBJ2-2; D may be TRBD2 (6 bases). This CDR3 contains 16 residues. Trimming took 1 base from V and 5 from J, leaving 14 bases between them. Germline values: CDR1 MNHEY, CDR2 SVGAGI. CDR3 sequence (DNA): TGTGCCAGCAGTTACTTCGGGGCCGCGGGAACCGGGGAGCTGTTTTTT. It yields the protein CASSYFGAAGTGELFF.

This clone has just one count. CDR3 sequence reads: CSARVANVLTF. The DNA for the CDR3 is TGCAGCGCCCGAGTTGCCAACGTCCTGACTTTC. The J gene is TRBJ2-6, the V gene TRBV29-1; D gene unclear. CDR1 SQVTM and CDR2 ANQGSEA come from the germline V gene. V lost 7 bases to trimming and J lost 7 bases, with 8 bases between them. The CDR3 totals 11 residues.

The genes are TRBV7-2 and TRBJ2-7, with 10 bases aligning to TRBD1. The trim removed 3 bases at V and 0 bases at J, leaving 5 bases unmatched. Germline values: CDR1 SGHTA, CDR2 FQGNSA. The CDR3 covers 16 residues. The chain's CDR3 is CASSFRTGGSSYEQYF. CDR3 DNA: TGTGCCAGCAGCTTCCGGACAGGGGGAAGCTCCTACGAGCAGTACTTC.

The chain employs TRBV11-2 and TRBJ1-4; maybe TRBD1 (6 bases). Between the trimmed V and J ends, which lost 5 bases and 1 base, there was a span of 14 bases. CDR3 length: 16 residues. Germline assignment: CDR1 SGHAT and CDR2 FQNNGV. CDR3 coding DNA: TGTGCCAGCAGCGCAACAGGGAATAGAACTAATGAAAAACTGTTTTTT. It codes for CASSATGNRTNEKLFF.

The chain couples TRBV7-3 to TRBJ2-1; D remains ambiguous. The CDR3 length is 15 residues. CDR1 is SGHTA, CDR2 FQGTGA, per germline. V was pared by 1 base and J by 0 bases, with 7 bases between. The CDR3 sequence is CASSLNPSSYNEQFF. The CDR3 DNA follows: TGTGCCAGCAGCTTAAATCCGAGCTCCTACAATGAGCAGTTCTTC.

This chain links TRBV2 with TRBJ2-3; TRBD1 might be the D (6 bases). From germline, CDR1 is SNHLY and CDR2 FYNNEI. V was trimmed by 1 base and J by 2 bases, leaving 10 bases between them. This CDR3 contains 15 residues. CDR3 protein: CASSEGGRTTDTQYF. In DNA form, the CDR3 reads TGTGCCAGCAGTGAAGGGGGGCGGACCACAGATACGCAGTATTTT.

The V and J genes are TRBV6-6 and TRBJ1-1, with a weak D call TRBD1 (5 bases). Germline CDR1 is MNHNY and CDR2 is SVGAGI (reference sequence). This CDR3 region has 14 residues. The V end lost 6 bases, the J end lost 5 bases, and 16 bases lay between the germline ends. CDR3 bases: TGTGCCAGCAGCTCACAGGCCTCGCGGACTGAAGCTTTCTTT. This codes for CASSSQASRTEAFF.

CDR3: CASRPEVRGGYTF. The CDR3 nucleotides are TGTGCCAGCAGGCCTGAGGTCAGGGGGGGCTACACCTTC. The chain combines TRBV6-1 with TRBJ1-2; 7 bases are shared with TRBD1. The CDR3 has 13 amino acids. Germline V gives CDR1 MNHNS, CDR2 SASEGT. With V trimmed by 6 bases and J by 8 bases, 9 bases remained unmatched.

To note about this clone: Other nucleotide sequences from this sample produce the same CDR3. The chain carries TRBV4-2 and TRBJ2-7, with 8 positions matching TRBD2. Trimming cost V 0 bases and J 4 bases; bases outside gene matches: 11. The CDR3 covers 17 residues. The germline CDR1 and CDR2 sequences are LGHNA and YNFKEQ. For the CDR3, the DNA is TGTGCCAGCAGCCAAGAGATGTCAGCGGGAGTAAGGTACGAGCAGTACTTC. As protein: CASSQEMSAGVRYEQYF.